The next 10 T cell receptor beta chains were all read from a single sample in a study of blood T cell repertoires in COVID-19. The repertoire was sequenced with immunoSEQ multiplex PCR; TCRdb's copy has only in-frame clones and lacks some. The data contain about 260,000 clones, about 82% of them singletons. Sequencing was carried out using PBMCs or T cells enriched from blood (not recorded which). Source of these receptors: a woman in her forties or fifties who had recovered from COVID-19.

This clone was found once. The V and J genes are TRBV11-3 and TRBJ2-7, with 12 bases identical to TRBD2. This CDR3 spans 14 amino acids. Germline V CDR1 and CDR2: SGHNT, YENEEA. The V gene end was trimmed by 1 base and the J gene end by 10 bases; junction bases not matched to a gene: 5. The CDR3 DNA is TGTGCCAGCAGCTTAGTCGGACTAGCGGGACCCCAGTACTTC. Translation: CASSLVGLAGPQYF.

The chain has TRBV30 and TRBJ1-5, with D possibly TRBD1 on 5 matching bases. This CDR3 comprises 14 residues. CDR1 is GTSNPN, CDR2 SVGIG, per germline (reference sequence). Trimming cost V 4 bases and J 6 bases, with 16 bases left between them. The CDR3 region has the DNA TGTGCCTGGACAGCGGGGCAGGGTGGTCAGCCCCAGCATTTT. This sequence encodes CAWTAGQGGQPQHF.

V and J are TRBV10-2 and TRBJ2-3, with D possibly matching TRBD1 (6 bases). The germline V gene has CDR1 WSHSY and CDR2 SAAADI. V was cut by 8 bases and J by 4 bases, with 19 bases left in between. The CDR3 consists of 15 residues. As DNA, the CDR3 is TGCGCCAGCGGGGCATCCAGGGGACACCCAGATACGCAGTATTTT. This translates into CASGASRGHPDTQYF.

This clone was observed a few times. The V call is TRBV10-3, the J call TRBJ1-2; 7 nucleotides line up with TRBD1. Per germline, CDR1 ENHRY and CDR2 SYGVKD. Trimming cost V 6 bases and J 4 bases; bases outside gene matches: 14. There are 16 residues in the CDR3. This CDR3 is CAIRGDSRGTVYGYTF. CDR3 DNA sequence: TGTGCCATCAGGGGTGATTCCCGGGGGACAGTCTATGGCTACACCTTC.

The DNA for the CDR3 is TGTGCCAGTAGTTGGACAGGGCAAACTAATGAAAAACTGTTTTTT. It translates to CASSWTGQTNEKLFF. The genes are TRBV19 and TRBJ1-4, with 8 bases identical to TRBD1. The CDR3 is 15 amino acids. Germline V gives CDR1 LNHDA, CDR2 SQIVND (reference sequence). The V and J ends lost 5 bases and 1 base, in that order; junction bases with no gene match: 3.

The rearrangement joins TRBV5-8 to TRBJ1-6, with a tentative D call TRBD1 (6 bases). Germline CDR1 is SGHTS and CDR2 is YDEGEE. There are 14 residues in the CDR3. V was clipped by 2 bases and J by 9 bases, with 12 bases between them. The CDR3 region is CASSFQGTPSPLHF. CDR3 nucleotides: TGTGCCAGCAGCTTCCAGGGGACCCCTTCACCCCTCCACTTT.

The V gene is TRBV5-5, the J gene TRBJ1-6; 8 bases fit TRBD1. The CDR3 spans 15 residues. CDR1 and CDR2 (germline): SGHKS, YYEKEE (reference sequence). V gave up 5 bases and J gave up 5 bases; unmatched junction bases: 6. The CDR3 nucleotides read TGTGCCAGCAGTCGCCCGACAGGGGATAATTCACCCCTCCACTTT. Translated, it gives CASSRPTGDNSPLHF.

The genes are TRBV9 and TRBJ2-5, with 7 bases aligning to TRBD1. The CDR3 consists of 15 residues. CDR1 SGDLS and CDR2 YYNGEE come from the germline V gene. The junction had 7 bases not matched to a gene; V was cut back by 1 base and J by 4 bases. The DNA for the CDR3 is TGTGCCAGCAGCGTAACCCCTCGGACAGGAGAGACCCAGTACTTC. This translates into CASSVTPRTGETQYF.

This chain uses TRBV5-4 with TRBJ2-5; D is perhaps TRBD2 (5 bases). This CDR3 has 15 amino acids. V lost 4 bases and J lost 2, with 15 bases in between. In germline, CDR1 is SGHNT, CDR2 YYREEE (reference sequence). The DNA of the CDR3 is TGTGCCAGCAGCAATCTTGTCGGGGAACAAGAGACCCAGTACTTC. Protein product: CASSNLVGEQETQYF.

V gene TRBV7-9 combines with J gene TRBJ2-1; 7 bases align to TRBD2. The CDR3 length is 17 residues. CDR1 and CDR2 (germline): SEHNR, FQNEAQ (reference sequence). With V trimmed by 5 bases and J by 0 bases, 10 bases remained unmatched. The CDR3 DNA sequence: TGTGCCAGCAGCCCTGGACTAGTCATCAGCTCCTACAATGAGCAGTTCTTC. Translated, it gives CASSPGLVISSYNEQFF. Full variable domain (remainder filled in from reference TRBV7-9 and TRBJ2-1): DTGVSQNPRHKITKRGQNVTFRCDPISEHNRLYWYRQTLGQGPEFLTYFQNEAQLEKSRLLSDRFSAERPKGSFSTLEIQRTEQGDSAMYLCASSPGLVISSYNEQFFGPGTRLTVL.